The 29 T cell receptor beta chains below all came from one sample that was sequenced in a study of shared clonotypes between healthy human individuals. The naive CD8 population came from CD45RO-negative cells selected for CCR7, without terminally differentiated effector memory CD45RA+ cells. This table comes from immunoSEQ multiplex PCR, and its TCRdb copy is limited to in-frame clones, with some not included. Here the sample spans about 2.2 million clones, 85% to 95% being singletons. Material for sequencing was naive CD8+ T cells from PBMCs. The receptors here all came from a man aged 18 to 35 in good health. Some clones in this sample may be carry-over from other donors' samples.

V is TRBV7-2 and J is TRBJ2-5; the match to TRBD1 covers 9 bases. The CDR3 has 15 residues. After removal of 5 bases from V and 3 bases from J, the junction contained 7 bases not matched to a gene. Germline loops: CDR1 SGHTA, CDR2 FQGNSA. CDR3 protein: CASSPHRTGEETQYF. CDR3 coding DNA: TGTGCCAGCAGCCCCCACCGGACAGGGGAAGAGACCCAGTACTTC.

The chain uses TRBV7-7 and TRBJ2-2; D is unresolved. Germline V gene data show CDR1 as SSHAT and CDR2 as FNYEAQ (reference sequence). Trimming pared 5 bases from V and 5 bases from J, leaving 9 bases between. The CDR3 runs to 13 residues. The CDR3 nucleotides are TGTGCCAGCAGCCCGATAGATACCGGGGAGCTGTTTTTT. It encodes CASSPIDTGELFF.

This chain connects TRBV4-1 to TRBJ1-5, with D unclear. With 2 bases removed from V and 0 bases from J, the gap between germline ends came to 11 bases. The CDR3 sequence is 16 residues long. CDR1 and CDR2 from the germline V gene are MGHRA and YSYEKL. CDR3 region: CASSQLGANSNQPQHF. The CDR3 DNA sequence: TGCGCCAGCAGCCAATTGGGTGCGAATAGCAATCAGCCCCAGCATTTT.

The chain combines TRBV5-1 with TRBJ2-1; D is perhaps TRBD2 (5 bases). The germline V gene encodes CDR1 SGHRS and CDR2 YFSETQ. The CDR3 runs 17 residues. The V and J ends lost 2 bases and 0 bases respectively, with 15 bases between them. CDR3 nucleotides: TGCGCCAGCAGCTTCCGCCCCTCGGGGAGCTCCTACAATGAGCAGTTCTTC. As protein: CASSFRPSGSSYNEQFF.

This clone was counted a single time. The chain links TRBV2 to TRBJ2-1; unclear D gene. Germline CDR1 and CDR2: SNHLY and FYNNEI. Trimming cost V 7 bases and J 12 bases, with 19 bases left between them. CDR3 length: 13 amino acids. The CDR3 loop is CASTENPLLRQFF. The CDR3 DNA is TGTGCCAGCACCGAAAACCCCTTATTAAGGCAGTTCTTC.

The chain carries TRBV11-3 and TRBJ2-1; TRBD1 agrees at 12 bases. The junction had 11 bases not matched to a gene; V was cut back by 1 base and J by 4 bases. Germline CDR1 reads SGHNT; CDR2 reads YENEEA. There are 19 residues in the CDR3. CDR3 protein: CASSLGRPRDRGQYNEQFF. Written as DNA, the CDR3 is TGTGCCAGCAGCTTAGGTAGACCCCGGGACAGGGGGCAATACAATGAGCAGTTCTTC.

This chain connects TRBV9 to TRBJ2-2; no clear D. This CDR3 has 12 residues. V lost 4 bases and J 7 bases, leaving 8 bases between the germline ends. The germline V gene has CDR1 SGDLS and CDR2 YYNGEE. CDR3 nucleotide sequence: TGTGCCAGCAGCTTCCGATTCGGGGAGCTGTTTTTT. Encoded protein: CASSFRFGELFF.

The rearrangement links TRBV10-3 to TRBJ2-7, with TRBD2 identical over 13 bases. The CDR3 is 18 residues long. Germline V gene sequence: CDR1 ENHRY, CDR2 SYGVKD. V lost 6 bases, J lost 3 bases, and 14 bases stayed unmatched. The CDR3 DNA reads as TGTGCCATCAGGAACAAACCGACCGGGACTAGCGGGATCTACGAGCAGTACTTC. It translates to CAIRNKPTGTSGIYEQYF.

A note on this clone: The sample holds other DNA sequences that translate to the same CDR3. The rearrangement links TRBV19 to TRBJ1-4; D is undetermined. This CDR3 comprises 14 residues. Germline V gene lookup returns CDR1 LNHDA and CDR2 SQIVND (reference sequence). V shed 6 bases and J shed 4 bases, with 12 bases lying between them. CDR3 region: CASSSRVLNEKLFF. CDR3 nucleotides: TGTGCCAGTAGCAGTCGGGTCCTTAATGAAAAACTGTTTTTT.

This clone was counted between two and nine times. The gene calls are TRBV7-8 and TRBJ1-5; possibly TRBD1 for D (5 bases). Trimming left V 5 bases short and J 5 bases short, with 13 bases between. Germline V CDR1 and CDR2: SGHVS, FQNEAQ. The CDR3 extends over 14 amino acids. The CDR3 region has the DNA TGTGCCAGCAGCCTAGACAGAGGCGATCAGCCCCAGCATTTT. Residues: CASSLDRGDQPQHF.

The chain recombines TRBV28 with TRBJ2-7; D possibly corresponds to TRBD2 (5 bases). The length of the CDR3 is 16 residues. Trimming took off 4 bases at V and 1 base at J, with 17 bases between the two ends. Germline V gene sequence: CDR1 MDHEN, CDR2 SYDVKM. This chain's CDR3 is CASSSRAASPSYEQYF. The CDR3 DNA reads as TGTGCCAGCAGTTCCCGGGCGGCTAGCCCATCCTACGAGCAGTACTTC.

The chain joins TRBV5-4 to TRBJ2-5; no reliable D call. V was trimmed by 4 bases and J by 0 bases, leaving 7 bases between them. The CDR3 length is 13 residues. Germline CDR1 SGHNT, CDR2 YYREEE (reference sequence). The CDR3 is CASSHRDQETQYF. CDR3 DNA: TGTGCCAGCAGCCATAGGGACCAAGAGACCCAGTACTTC.

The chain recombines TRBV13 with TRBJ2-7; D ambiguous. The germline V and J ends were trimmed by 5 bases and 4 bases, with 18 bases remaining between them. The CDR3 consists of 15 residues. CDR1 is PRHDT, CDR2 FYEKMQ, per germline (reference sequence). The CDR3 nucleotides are TGTGCCAGCAGCCCGCCGTCTTCGGGCGGTTACGAGCAGTACTTC. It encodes CASSPPSSGGYEQYF.

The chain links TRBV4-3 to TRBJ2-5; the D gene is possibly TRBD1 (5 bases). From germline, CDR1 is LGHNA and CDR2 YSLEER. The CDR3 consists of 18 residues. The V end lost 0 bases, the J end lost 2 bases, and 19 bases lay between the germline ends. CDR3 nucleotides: TGCGCCAGCAGCCAAGATGGTCGCGGCGGACAAACACAAGAGACCCAGTACTTC. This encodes CASSQDGRGGQTQETQYF.

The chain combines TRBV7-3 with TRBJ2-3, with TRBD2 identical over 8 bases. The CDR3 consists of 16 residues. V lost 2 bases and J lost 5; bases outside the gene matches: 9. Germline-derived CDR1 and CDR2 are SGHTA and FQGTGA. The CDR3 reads CASSLGGLEYKDTQYF. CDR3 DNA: TGTGCCAGCAGCTTAGGGGGACTAGAGTACAAAGATACGCAGTATTTT.

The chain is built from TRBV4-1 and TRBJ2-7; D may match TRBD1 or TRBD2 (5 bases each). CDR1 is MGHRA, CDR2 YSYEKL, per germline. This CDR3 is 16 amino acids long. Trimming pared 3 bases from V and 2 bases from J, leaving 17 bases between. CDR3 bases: TGCGCCAGCAGCCACGTGGGCGAGGGGCCCACCTACGAGCAGTACTTC. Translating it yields CASSHVGEGPTYEQYF.

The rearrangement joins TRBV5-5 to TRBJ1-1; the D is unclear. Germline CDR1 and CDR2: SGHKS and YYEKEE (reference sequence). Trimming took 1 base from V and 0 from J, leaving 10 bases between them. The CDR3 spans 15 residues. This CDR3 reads CASSLSTSMNTEAFF. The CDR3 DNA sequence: TGTGCCAGCAGCTTGTCTACATCCATGAACACTGAAGCTTTCTTT.

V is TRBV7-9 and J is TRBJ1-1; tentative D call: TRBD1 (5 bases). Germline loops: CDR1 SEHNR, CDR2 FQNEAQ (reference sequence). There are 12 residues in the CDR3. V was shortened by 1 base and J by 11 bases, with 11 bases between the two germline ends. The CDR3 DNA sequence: TGTGCCAGCAGCTTAGTACCGGGACCGGCTTTCTTT. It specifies CASSLVPGPAFF. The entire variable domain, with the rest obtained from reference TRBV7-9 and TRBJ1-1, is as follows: DTGVSQNPRHKITKRGQNVTFRCDPISEHNRLYWYRQTLGQGPEFLTYFQNEAQLEKSRLLSDRFSAERPKGSFSTLEIQRTEQGDSAMYLCASSLVPGPAFFGQGTRLTVV.

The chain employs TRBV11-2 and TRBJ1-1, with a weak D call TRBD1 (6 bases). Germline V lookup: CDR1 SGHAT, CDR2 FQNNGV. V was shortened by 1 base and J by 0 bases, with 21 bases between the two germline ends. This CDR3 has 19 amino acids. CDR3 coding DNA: TGTGCCAGCAGCTTAGCAGGTATCAAAGGACAGCGCATGAACACTGAAGCTTTCTTT. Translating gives CASSLAGIKGQRMNTEAFF.

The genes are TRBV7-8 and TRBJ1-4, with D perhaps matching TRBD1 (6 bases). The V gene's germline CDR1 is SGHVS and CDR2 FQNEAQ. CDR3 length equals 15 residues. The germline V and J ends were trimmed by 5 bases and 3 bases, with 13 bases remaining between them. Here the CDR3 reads CASSLGQRPNEKLFF. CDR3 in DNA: TGTGCCAGCAGCCTCGGACAGAGACCTAATGAAAAACTGTTTTTT.

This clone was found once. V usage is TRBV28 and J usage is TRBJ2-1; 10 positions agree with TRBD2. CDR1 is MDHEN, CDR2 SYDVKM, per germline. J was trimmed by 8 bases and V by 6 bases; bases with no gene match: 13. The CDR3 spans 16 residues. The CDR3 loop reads CASSTLNEAGGDEQFF. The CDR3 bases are TGTGCCAGCAGCACGCTCAATGAAGCGGGAGGGGATGAGCAGTTCTTC.

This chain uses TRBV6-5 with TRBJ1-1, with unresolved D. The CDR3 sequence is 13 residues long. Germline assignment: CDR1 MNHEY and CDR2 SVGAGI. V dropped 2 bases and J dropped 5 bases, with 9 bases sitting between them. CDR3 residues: CASSYNGVTEAFF. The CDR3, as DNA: TGTGCCAGCAGTTACAACGGAGTGACTGAAGCTTTCTTT.

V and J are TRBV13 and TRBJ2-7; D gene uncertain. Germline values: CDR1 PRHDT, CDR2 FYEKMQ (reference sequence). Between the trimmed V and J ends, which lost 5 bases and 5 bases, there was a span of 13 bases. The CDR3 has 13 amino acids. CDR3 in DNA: TGTGCCAGCAGCCCCGACAAGAGCCACGAGCAGTACTTC. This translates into CASSPDKSHEQYF. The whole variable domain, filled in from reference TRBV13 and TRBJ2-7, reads AAGVIQSPRHLIKEKRETATLKCYPIPRHDTVYWYQQGPGQDPQFLISFYEKMQSDKGSIPDRFSAQQFSDYHSELNMSSLELGDSALYFCASSPDKSHEQYFGPGTRLTVT.

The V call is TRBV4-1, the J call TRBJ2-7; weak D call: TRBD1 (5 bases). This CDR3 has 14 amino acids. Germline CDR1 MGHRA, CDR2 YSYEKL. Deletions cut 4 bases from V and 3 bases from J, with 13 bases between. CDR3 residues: CASSPTEALYEQYF. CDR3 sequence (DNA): TGCGCCAGCAGCCCGACAGAGGCCCTCTACGAGCAGTACTTC.

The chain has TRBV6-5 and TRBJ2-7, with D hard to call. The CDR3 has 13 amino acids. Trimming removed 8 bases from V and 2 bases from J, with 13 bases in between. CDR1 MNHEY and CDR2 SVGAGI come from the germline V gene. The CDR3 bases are TGTGCCAGCGGGATAGGGCCGGCCTACGAGCAGTACTTC. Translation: CASGIGPAYEQYF.

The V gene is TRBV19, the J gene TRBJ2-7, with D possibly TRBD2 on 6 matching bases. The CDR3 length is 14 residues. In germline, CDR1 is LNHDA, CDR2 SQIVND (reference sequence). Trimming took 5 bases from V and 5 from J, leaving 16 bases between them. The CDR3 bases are TGTGCCAGTAGTCCGGCCTCCTGGGGGGACGAGCAGTACTTC. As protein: CASSPASWGDEQYF.

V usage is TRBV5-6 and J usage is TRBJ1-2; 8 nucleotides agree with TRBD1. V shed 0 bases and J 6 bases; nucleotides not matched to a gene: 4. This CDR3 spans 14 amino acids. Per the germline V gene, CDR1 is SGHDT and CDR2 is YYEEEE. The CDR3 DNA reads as TGTGCCAGCAGCTTGGCGGGGACAGGAGATGGCTACACCTTC. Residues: CASSLAGTGDGYTF.

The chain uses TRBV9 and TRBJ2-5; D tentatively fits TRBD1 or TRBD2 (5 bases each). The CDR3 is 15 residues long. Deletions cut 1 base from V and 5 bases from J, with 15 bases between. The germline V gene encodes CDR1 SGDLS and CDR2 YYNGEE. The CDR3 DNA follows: TGTGCCAGCAGCGTATCAGGGACGACGACGGAGACCCAGTACTTC. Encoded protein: CASSVSGTTTETQYF.

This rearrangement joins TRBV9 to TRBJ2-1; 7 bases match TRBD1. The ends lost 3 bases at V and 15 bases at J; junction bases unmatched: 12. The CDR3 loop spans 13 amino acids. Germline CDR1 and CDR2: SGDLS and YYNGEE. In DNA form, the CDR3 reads TGTGCCAGCAGCGAACTCCCGGGACAGAGAGGGTTCTTC. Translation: CASSELPGQRGFF.